One and the same sample provided the 25 T cell receptor beta chains below, sequenced in a study of cytomegalovirus exposure and HLA in healthy donors. Primers: 60 Vbeta forward and 13 Jbeta reverse. TCRdb's table, derived via immunoSEQ multiplex PCR, lists solely in-frame clones and lacks some. The sample carries about 200,000 clones, less than 85% recorded once. Sequenced input: PBMCs. The receptors originated from a girl under 10 years old in good health and CMV-seronegative.

This chain connects TRBV7-2 to TRBJ2-5, with 7 nucleotides matching TRBD2. J gave up 1 base and V 5 bases, and 13 bases lay outside the gene matches. This CDR3 contains 17 residues. CDR1 SGHTA and CDR2 FQGNSA come from the germline V gene. In DNA form, the CDR3 reads TGTGCCAGCAGCCCGGTTGGGGTGGGGGGGGGCCAAGAGACCCAGTACTTC. Amino acids: CASSPVGVGGGQETQYF.

The CDR3 is CASSFRQGLGYGYTF. CDR3 DNA: TGTGCCAGCAGCTTTCGCCAGGGGCTCGGCTATGGCTACACCTTC. The J gene is TRBJ1-2, the V gene TRBV7-2, with D possibly TRBD1 on 6 matching bases. From germline, CDR1 is SGHTA and CDR2 FQGNSA. The CDR3 is 15 amino acids. V dropped 3 bases and J dropped 4 bases, with 15 bases sitting between them.

The rearrangement uses TRBV5-4 and TRBJ2-7; weak D call: TRBD2 (5 bases). There are 12 residues in the CDR3. The germline V gene has CDR1 SGHNT and CDR2 YYREEE (reference sequence). Trimming took off 4 bases at V and 4 bases at J, with 9 bases between the two ends. DNA of the CDR3: TGTGCCAGCAGCCGCCCGGGATACGAGCAGTACTTC. Translating it yields CASSRPGYEQYF. The whole variable domain, remainder taken from reference TRBV5-4 and TRBJ2-7, is ETGVTQSPTHLIKTRGQQVTLRCSSQSGHNTVSWYQQALGQGPQFIFQYYREEENGRGNFPPRFSGLQFPNYSSELNVNALELDDSALYLCASSRPGYEQYFGPGTRLTVT.

This clone was picked up a small number of times. At one end, the junction sequence differs from germline, possibly due to a read error. J is TRBJ1-5 and V is TRBV15; 7 bases are shared with TRBD1. The CDR3 has 13 amino acids. The germline gives CDR1 LNHNV, CDR2 YYDKDF (reference sequence). In DNA, the CDR3 is TGTGCCACCAGCGGAGACAGGGATCAGCCCCAGCATTTT. The encoded protein is CATSGDRDQPQHF.

The chain recombines TRBV13 with TRBJ1-2, with a tentative D call TRBD1 (6 bases). This CDR3 region has 14 residues. Per germline, CDR1 PRHDT and CDR2 FYEKMQ (reference sequence). V was trimmed by 5 bases and J by 6 bases, leaving 16 bases between them. The CDR3 region is CASSPMGGRDGYTF. CDR3 coding DNA: TGTGCCAGCAGCCCTATGGGGGGGCGGGATGGCTACACCTTC.

This rearrangement joins TRBV5-4 to TRBJ2-1; 9 bases map to TRBD2. Unmatched junction bases numbered 7, after V lost 0 bases and J lost 0 bases. This CDR3 comprises 18 residues. CDR1 is SGHNT and CDR2 is YYREEE in the germline V gene (reference sequence). The CDR3 DNA reads as TGTGCCAGCAGCTTGGTGGCTAGCGGGGCGAGCTCCTACAATGAGCAGTTCTTC. It codes for CASSLVASGASSYNEQFF. The full variable domain, its missing parts supplied by reference TRBV5-4 and TRBJ2-1, is ETGVTQSPTHLIKTRGQQVTLRCSSQSGHNTVSWYQQALGQGPQFIFQYYREEENGRGNFPPRFSGLQFPNYSSELNVNALELDDSALYLCASSLVASGASSYNEQFFGPGTRLTVL.

The chain uses TRBV5-1 and TRBJ1-2, with a possible D match to TRBD1 (6 bases). The CDR3 spans 16 residues. V dropped 0 bases and J dropped 7 bases, with 19 bases sitting between them. Germline assignment: CDR1 SGHRS and CDR2 YFSETQ. For the CDR3, the DNA is TGCGCCAGCAGCTTGGACAGGGTTACTGGCGGGGGTGGCTACACCTTC. Residues: CASSLDRVTGGGGYTF. Full variable domain (remainder filled in from reference TRBV5-1 and TRBJ1-2): KAGVTQTPRYLIKTRGQQVTLSCSPISGHRSVSWYQQTPGQGLQFLFEYFSETQRNKGNFPGRFSGRQFSNSRSEMNVSTLELGDSALYLCASSLDRVTGGGGYTFGSGTRLTVV.

V gene TRBV19 combines with J gene TRBJ2-5; unclear D gene. CDR1 is LNHDA, CDR2 SQIVND, per germline (reference sequence). The CDR3 is made up of 13 amino acids. Deletions cut 5 bases from V and 5 bases from J, with 12 bases between. The CDR3 DNA reads as TGTGCCAGTAGTTCCATTCCCCGGGAGACCCAGTACTTC. Translating it yields CASSSIPRETQYF.

This rearrangement joins TRBV5-1 to TRBJ1-5; D is ambiguous. V lost 0 bases, J lost 8 bases, and 9 bases lay in between. There are 13 residues in the CDR3. Germline lookup yields CDR1 SGHRS and CDR2 YFSETQ. The CDR3 loop reads CASSLGRDEPQHF. The CDR3 region has the DNA TGCGCCAGCAGCTTGGGTCGGGATGAGCCCCAGCATTTT.

CDR3 coding DNA: TGTGCCAGCAGGGAATTTGGACAGGGGGCTGGAACCGGGGAGCTGTTTTTT. Amino acid sequence: CASREFGQGAGTGELFF. The genes are TRBV7-8 and TRBJ2-2, with 11 bases lining up with TRBD1. The V gene end was trimmed by 6 bases and the J gene end by 5 bases; junction bases not matched to a gene: 11. The CDR3 contains 17 residues. CDR1 is SGHVS, CDR2 FQNEAQ, per germline.

The chain recombines TRBV11-2 with TRBJ2-6; the D is unclear. Trimming took 5 bases from V and 4 from J, leaving 18 bases between them. The CDR3 has 17 residues. CDR1 and CDR2 (germline): SGHAT, FQNNGV. Here the CDR3 reads CASSLLYTLSGANVLTF. The DNA for the CDR3 is TGTGCCAGCAGCCTTCTTTACACGCTCTCAGGGGCCAACGTCCTGACTTTC.

The V and J genes are TRBV5-1 and TRBJ2-3; D unclear. Germline V gene sequence: CDR1 SGHRS, CDR2 YFSETQ. Trimming cost V 2 bases and J 3 bases, with 7 bases left between them. The CDR3 sequence is 13 residues long. CDR3 sequence (DNA): TGCGCCAGCAGCTTCACTCCGACAGATACGCAGTATTTT. It yields the protein CASSFTPTDTQYF.

V gene TRBV27 combines with J gene TRBJ2-7; weak D call: TRBD1 (5 bases). Trimming took 5 bases from V and 2 from J, leaving 13 bases between them. The CDR3 consists of 14 residues. From germline, CDR1 is MNHEY and CDR2 SMNVEV (reference sequence). DNA of the CDR3: TGTGCCAGCAGTCAGACAGACGCACCCTACGAGCAGTACTTC. This translates into CASSQTDAPYEQYF.

This clone was observed a handful of times. The rearrangement joins TRBV9 to TRBJ2-3; TRBD1 agrees at 9 bases. The germline V gene has CDR1 SGDLS and CDR2 YYNGEE. Trimming took 4 bases from V and 5 from J; bases not matched to a gene: 11. CDR3 length: 16 amino acids. CDR3 nucleotides: TGTGCCAGCAGCCCTCGGACAGGGGAGAAGAGAGATACGCAGTATTTT. Protein product: CASSPRTGEKRDTQYF.

The chain uses TRBV29-1 and TRBJ2-5; D is possibly TRBD1 (6 bases). Germline V CDR1 and CDR2: SQVTM, ANQGSEA. This CDR3 is 18 amino acids long. Trimming shortened V by 0 bases and J by 1 base, and 21 bases separated the two germline ends. CDR3 in amino acids: CSVEDPRSQGLIQETQYF. CDR3 nucleotide sequence: TGCAGCGTTGAAGATCCAAGGTCCCAGGGGCTAATCCAAGAGACCCAGTACTTC.

For the CDR3, the DNA is TGTGCCTGGAGTGTTGTTGGACTAGCGGGAGGGGAGACCCAGTACTTC. It encodes CAWSVVGLAGGETQYF. This sequence joins TRBV30 and TRBJ2-5; 15 bases line up with TRBD2. Germline CDR1 reads GTSNPN; CDR2 reads SVGIG (reference sequence). V lost 0 bases, J lost 5 bases, and 4 bases stayed unmatched. CDR3 length: 16 amino acids.

This clone was detected only a few times. This chain connects TRBV5-1 to TRBJ2-1; 13 nucleotides agree with TRBD2. The V and J ends lost 3 bases and 6 bases, in that order; junction bases with no gene match: 3. The germline CDR1 and CDR2 sequences are SGHRS and YFSETQ. The CDR3 is made up of 15 amino acids. The CDR3 DNA reads as TGCGCCAGCAGCTGGACTAGCGGGAGCGCCAATGAGCAGTTCTTC. Its protein product is CASSWTSGSANEQFF.

J is TRBJ2-6 and V is TRBV5-1, with 10 bases aligning to TRBD1. Losses at the gene ends were 0 bases for V and 1 base for J; bases not matched to a gene: 10. Germline V lookup: CDR1 SGHRS, CDR2 YFSETQ. The CDR3 has 20 residues. The CDR3, as DNA: TGCGCCAGCAGCTTGGTGGTGGGGACAGGGGAATATTCTGGGGCCAACGTCCTGACTTTC. Translated, it gives CASSLVVGTGEYSGANVLTF. Full variable domain (remainder filled in from reference TRBV5-1 and TRBJ2-6): KAGVTQTPRYLIKTRGQQVTLSCSPISGHRSVSWYQQTPGQGLQFLFEYFSETQRNKGNFPGRFSGRQFSNSRSEMNVSTLELGDSALYLCASSLVVGTGEYSGANVLTFGAGSRLTVL.

The V gene is TRBV6-1, the J gene TRBJ1-2, with a tentative D call TRBD1 (6 bases). Germline loops: CDR1 MNHNS, CDR2 SASEGT. The CDR3 spans 15 residues. The germline V and J ends were trimmed by 2 bases and 4 bases, with 14 bases remaining between them. Here the CDR3 DNA reads TGTGCCAGCAGTGAAAGGGGGGGCAGCAGCTATGGCTACACCTTC. Protein product: CASSERGGSSYGYTF.

This clone was detected a few times. This chain uses TRBV5-1 with TRBJ2-7; 8 bases are a match to TRBD1. The CDR3 is 14 residues long. Germline CDR1 SGHRS, CDR2 YFSETQ. V shed 4 bases and J 3 bases; nucleotides not matched to a gene: 6. The CDR3 DNA sequence: TGCGCCAGCAGCGTCTACAGGGGGAACTACGAGCAGTACTTC. Amino acid sequence: CASSVYRGNYEQYF.

The rearrangement links TRBV27 to TRBJ2-7; 7 bases agree with TRBD1. V shed 8 bases, J shed 4 bases, and the junction held 11 bases outside the gene matches. CDR3 length: 14 amino acids. The V gene's germline CDR1 is MNHEY and CDR2 SMNVEV (reference sequence). CDR3 region: CASALGPQGYEQYF. The CDR3 DNA reads TGTGCCAGCGCACTCGGCCCACAGGGGTACGAGCAGTACTTC.

V gene TRBV10-2 combines with J gene TRBJ2-2, with D possibly being TRBD2 (6 bases). The V and J ends lost 7 bases and 6 bases respectively, with 12 bases between them. Germline assignment: CDR1 WSHSY and CDR2 SAAADI. CDR3 length: 13 amino acids. The CDR3: CASKLRGSGELFF. CDR3 DNA: TGCGCCAGCAAACTTCGGGGGTCCGGGGAGCTGTTTTTT.

This chain connects TRBV21-1 to TRBJ1-4. TRBV21-1 counts as a pseudogene. This CDR3 comprises 18 residues. The CDR3 sequence is CASSKERGGRGLNEKLFF. The CDR3 DNA reads TGTGCCAGCAGCAAAGAACGCGGGGGTAGGGGCCTTAATGAAAAACTGTTTTTT.

The rearrangement joins TRBV5-1 to TRBJ2-3; 9 nucleotides agree with TRBD1. The CDR3 is 15 amino acids. Germline lookup yields CDR1 SGHRS and CDR2 YFSETQ. Trimming at V came to 6 bases and at J to 14 bases, leaving 19 bases not matched to a gene. DNA for the CDR3: TGCGCCAGCAACCCGGCCGGACAGGGGAGTTTTATTCGGTATTTT. Translation: CASNPAGQGSFIRYF. Variable domain in full (rest from reference TRBV5-1 and TRBJ2-3): KAGVTQTPRYLIKTRGQQVTLSCSPISGHRSVSWYQQTPGQGLQFLFEYFSETQRNKGNFPGRFSGRQFSNSRSEMNVSTLELGDSALYLCASNPAGQGSFIRYFGPGTRLTVL.

V usage is TRBV29-1 and J usage is TRBJ2-5; 8 positions match TRBD2. There are 11 residues in the CDR3. The ends lost 2 bases at V and 14 bases at J; junction bases unmatched: 7. CDR1 and CDR2 (germline): SQVTM, ANQGSEA. The CDR3 DNA reads TGCAGCGTTGAACCCGGGGGGGCCCCCTACTTC. Protein: CSVEPGGAPYF.